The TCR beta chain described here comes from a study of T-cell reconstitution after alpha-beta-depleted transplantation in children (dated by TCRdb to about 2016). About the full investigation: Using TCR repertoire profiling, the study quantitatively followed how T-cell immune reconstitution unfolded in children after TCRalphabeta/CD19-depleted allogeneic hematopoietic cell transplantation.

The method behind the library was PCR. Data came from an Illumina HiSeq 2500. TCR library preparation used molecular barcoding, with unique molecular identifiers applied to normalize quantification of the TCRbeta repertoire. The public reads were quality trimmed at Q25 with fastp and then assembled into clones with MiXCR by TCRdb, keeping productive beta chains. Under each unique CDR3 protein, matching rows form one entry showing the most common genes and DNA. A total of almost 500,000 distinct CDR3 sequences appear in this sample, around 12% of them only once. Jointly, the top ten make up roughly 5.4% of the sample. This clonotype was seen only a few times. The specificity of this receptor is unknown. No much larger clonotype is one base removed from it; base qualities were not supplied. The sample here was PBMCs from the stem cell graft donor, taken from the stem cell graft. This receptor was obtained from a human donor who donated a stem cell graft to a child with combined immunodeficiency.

The DNA sequence is TGCAGCGTTGGATTCTCTGGGGCCAACGTCCTGACTTTC. Its product reads: CSVGFSGANVLTF. The chain is made from TRBV29-1 and TRBJ2-6; the D gene remains uncertain. Based on the germline V gene, the CDR1 and CDR2 sequences are SQVTM and ANQGSEA. Relative to germline, V is 4 bases shorter and J is 0 bases shorter, with 4 bases between their ends. From its cysteine to its phenylalanine, the CDR3 spans 13 amino acids. This entry keeps only the CDR3 DNA: 39 bases, framed from base 1. With the rest looked up from the reference TRBV29-1 and TRBJ2-6 genes rather than sequenced, the full variable domain is SAVISQKPSRDICQRGTSLTIQCQVDSQVTMMFWYRQQPGQSLTLIATANQGSEATYESGFVIDKFPISRPNLTFSTLTVSNMSPEDSSIYLCSVGFSGANVLTFGAGSRLTVL.